This TCR beta chain is from a study of CD8 T cells in Susac syndrome. The RNA input was 0.5 to 1 ug, and it was reverse transcribed with random hexamers. TCRdb independently ran MiXCR on the immunoSEQ multiplex PCR reads; one entry per CDR3 protein. The sample lists hundreds of thousands of distinct CDR3 sequences; 93% were seen once. Germline V lookup: CDR1 SQVTM, CDR2 ANQGSEA. V gave up 3 bases and J gave up 2 bases; unmatched junction bases: 12. This CDR3 has 16 amino acids. The TCR comes from a human donor with multiple sclerosis. The source material was CD4+ T cells from PBMCs. This chain uses TRBV29-1 with TRBJ1-1, with 7 bases aligning to TRBD1. The CDR3 is CSVDGQGVGRNTEAFF. The CDR3, as DNA: TGCAGCGTTGACGGGCAGGGGGTAGGTAGAAACACTGAAGCTTTCTTT.